The next 18 T cell receptor beta chains were all read from a single sample in a study of PD-1 blockade in mismatch repair-deficient tumors. Repertoires were generated with immunoSEQ multiplex PCR, while TCRdb's copy carries only in-frame clones and drops some. The data contain over 30,000 clones, approximately 80% of them singletons. The source was PBMCs, collected less than 7 weeks after starting pembrolizumab. These TCRs come from an adult with mismatch repair-deficient cancer.

The chain carries TRBV28 and TRBJ2-3; D perhaps matches TRBD2 (5 bases). Germline loops: CDR1 MDHEN, CDR2 SYDVKM. V was trimmed by 6 bases and J by 5 bases, leaving 12 bases between them. This CDR3 comprises 13 residues. This chain's CDR3 is CASRRTQKDTQYF. The CDR3 DNA reads TGTGCCAGCAGGAGGACTCAGAAAGATACGCAGTATTTT. The full variable domain, with the rest looked up from reference TRBV28 and TRBJ2-3, is DVKVTQSSRYLVKRTGEKVFLECVQDMDHENMFWYRQDPGLGLRLIYFSYDVKMKEKGDIPEGYSVSREKKERFSLILESASTNQTSMYLCASRRTQKDTQYFGPGTRLTVL.

The chain has TRBV28 and TRBJ2-7; TRBD1 matches at 9 bases. The V gene end was trimmed by 6 bases and the J gene end by 0 bases; junction bases not matched to a gene: 6. This CDR3 region has 15 residues. Germline V gene sequence: CDR1 MDHEN, CDR2 SYDVKM. The CDR3 coding sequence is TGTGCCAGCAGAGCCGGGACAGGGAGCTCCTACGAGCAGTACTTC. Encoded protein: CASRAGTGSSYEQYF.

This clone was observed a single time. Here the CDR3 reads CASSIKSTIRSGELFF. CDR3 DNA sequence: TGTGCCAGTAGTATCAAAAGTACTATTCGTTCCGGGGAGCTGTTTTTT. This rearrangement joins TRBV19 to TRBJ2-2, with D unresolved. This CDR3 region has 16 residues. V shed 3 bases and J shed 6 bases, with 17 bases lying between them. Germline values: CDR1 LNHDA, CDR2 SQIVND (reference sequence).

The chain combines TRBV5-5 with TRBJ2-7; 7 bases are a match to TRBD1. J was trimmed by 4 bases and V by 4 bases; bases with no gene match: 8. The CDR3 runs 14 residues. Per germline, CDR1 SGHKS and CDR2 YYEKEE (reference sequence). DNA for the CDR3: TGTGCCAGCAGCCGGGGACAGAACTATTACGAGCAGTACTTC. It encodes CASSRGQNYYEQYF.

The chain has TRBV4-1 and TRBJ1-5; 7 bases are a match to TRBD1. J lost 3 bases, V lost 4 bases, and 9 bases had no gene match. The CDR3 runs to 16 residues. CDR1 is MGHRA, CDR2 YSYEKL, per germline. Here the CDR3 DNA reads TGCGCCAGCAGCCGATCACGACAGGGCCTCAATCAGCCCCAGCATTTT. Its protein product is CASSRSRQGLNQPQHF.

The chain couples TRBV2 to TRBJ2-2; D perhaps matches TRBD2 (6 bases). V dropped 7 bases and J dropped 1 base, with 10 bases sitting between them. The germline CDR1 and CDR2 sequences are SNHLY and FYNNEI. The CDR3 totals 14 residues. CDR3 amino acids: CASKERVNTGELFF. CDR3 bases: TGTGCCAGCAAGGAGCGGGTGAACACCGGGGAGCTGTTTTTT.

The chain has TRBV10-3 and TRBJ1-4, with 8 positions matching TRBD1. Germline V gene lookup returns CDR1 ENHRY and CDR2 SYGVKD. V trimming: 6 bases; J trimming: 4 bases; junction bases outside the gene matches: 4. This CDR3 has 14 amino acids. The CDR3 coding sequence is TGTGCCATCAGCGGACAGGGTAATAATGAAAAACTGTTTTTT. Translation gives CAISGQGNNEKLFF.

Regarding this clone: An end of the junction differs from the germline gene, which may be a read error. The chain couples TRBV7-7 to TRBJ1-1; D gene uncertain. The length of the CDR3 is 13 residues. Germline lookup yields CDR1 SSHAT and CDR2 FNYEAQ (reference sequence). The CDR3 is CASSLAYGGEAFF. In DNA form, the CDR3 reads TGTGCTAGCAGCTTAGCGTACGGTGGTGAAGCTTTCTTT.

The chain is built from TRBV7-9 and TRBJ2-2, with 8 nucleotides matching TRBD2. This CDR3 comprises 14 residues. V lost 11 bases and J lost 7; bases outside the gene matches: 12. CDR1 and CDR2 from the germline V gene are SEHNR and FQNEAQ (reference sequence). CDR3 sequence: CASKRGGVDGELFF. DNA of the CDR3: TGTGCCTCCAAACGGGGGGGAGTCGACGGGGAGCTGTTTTTT.

The chain combines TRBV7-2 with TRBJ2-7; 8 bases fit TRBD2. The CDR3 runs to 16 residues. Per the germline V gene, CDR1 is SGHTA and CDR2 is FQGNSA. Unmatched junction bases numbered 11, after V lost 5 bases and J lost 2 bases. The CDR3, as DNA: TGTGCCAGCAGCCGAGGGTCTAGCGGGCTAACCTACGAGCAGTACTTC. Protein sequence: CASSRGSSGLTYEQYF.

The sample holds a few counts of this clone. This chain links TRBV21-1 with TRBJ2-7; the table's D gene call, TRBD2, was not cross checked with the DNA. TRBV21-1 constitutes a pseudogene. The CDR3 covers 16 residues. The CDR3: CASSIEREGLNYEQYF. In DNA form, the CDR3 reads TGTGCCAGCAGCATCGAGCGGGAGGGCCTTAACTACGAGCAGTACTTC.

The chain uses TRBV27 and TRBJ2-7; D is perhaps TRBD2 (6 bases). The CDR3 totals 13 residues. Germline V gene data show CDR1 as MNHEY and CDR2 as SMNVEV (reference sequence). Trimming shortened V by 6 bases and J by 0 bases, and 9 bases separated the two germline ends. CDR3 DNA: TGTGCCAGCAGGGAGGGGAGCTCCTACGAGCAGTACTTC. It codes for CASREGSSYEQYF.

The rearrangement joins TRBV10-3 to TRBJ2-7; 14 bases are shared with TRBD2. This CDR3 contains 17 residues. CDR1 and CDR2 from the germline V gene are ENHRY and SYGVKD. V gave up 3 bases and J gave up 0 bases; unmatched junction bases: 4. The CDR3 loop reads CAISDPGTSGSSYEQYF. CDR3 DNA sequence: TGTGCCATCAGTGACCCGGGGACTAGCGGGAGCTCCTACGAGCAGTACTTC.

V gene TRBV20-1 combines with J gene TRBJ1-1; D unresolved. Trimming shortened V by 3 bases and J by 6 bases, and 5 bases separated the two germline ends. This CDR3 has 10 amino acids. Germline values: CDR1 DFQATT, CDR2 SNEGSKA (reference sequence). CDR3 protein: CSASIPEAFF. The CDR3 nucleotides are TGCAGTGCTAGTATCCCTGAAGCTTTCTTT.

This sequence joins TRBV27 and TRBJ2-3; 10 bases match TRBD1. The V gene end was trimmed by 6 bases and the J gene end by 1 base; junction bases not matched to a gene: 4. This CDR3 is 15 amino acids long. The germline V gene encodes CDR1 MNHEY and CDR2 SMNVEV (reference sequence). The chain's CDR3 is CASSPGTGGTDTQYF. In DNA form, the CDR3 reads TGTGCCAGCAGCCCCGGGACAGGGGGCACAGATACGCAGTATTTT.

J is TRBJ1-2 and V is TRBV19; possibly TRBD1 for D (5 bases). Germline values: CDR1 LNHDA, CDR2 SQIVND (reference sequence). V lost 2 bases to trimming and J lost 7 bases, with 8 bases between them. This CDR3 is 12 amino acids long. The CDR3 bases are TGTGCCAGTAGTATAAGGGGCACTGGCTACACCTTC. Translation gives CASSIRGTGYTF.

V gene TRBV27 combines with J gene TRBJ1-2; the D is unclear. The length of the CDR3 is 15 residues. The germline V and J ends were trimmed by 0 bases and 8 bases, with 16 bases remaining between them. Germline-derived CDR1 and CDR2 are MNHEY and SMNVEV (reference sequence). The CDR3 loop is CASSLSREGTNGYTF. The CDR3 coding sequence is TGTGCCAGCAGTTTATCGCGAGAGGGTACAAACGGCTACACCTTC.

The table lists this clone with a count of one. This chain joins TRBV7-2 and TRBJ2-2; tentative D call: TRBD1 (6 bases). This CDR3 is built from 18 residues. CDR1 and CDR2 from the germline V gene are SGHTA and FQGNSA. V was shortened by 3 bases and J by 0 bases, with 17 bases between the two germline ends. The CDR3 loop is CASSFPVGGAANTGELFF. For the CDR3, the DNA is TGTGCCAGCAGCTTCCCTGTAGGGGGTGCAGCGAACACCGGGGAGCTGTTTTTT.